This T cell receptor (beta chain) was sequenced for a study of T cell changes during pregnancy in multiple sclerosis. The CDR3 spans 15 residues. Germline loops: CDR1 MNHNY, CDR2 SVGAGI (reference sequence). The trim removed 0 bases at V and 9 bases at J, leaving 9 bases unmatched. Sequencing was performed with immunoSEQ multiplex PCR; in TCRdb, only in-frame clones are kept and a portion is missing. The sample holds about 110,000 clones; roughly 92% are singletons and the top ten take more than 0.65%. The clonotype was recovered from a female donor in good health, enrolled as a control in a pregnancy study. This chain connects TRBV6-6 to TRBJ2-7; TRBD1 matches 9 bases. Source: peripheral blood, taken in the third trimester of pregnancy. CDR3 DNA sequence: TGTGCCAGCAGTTACTCGACAACCACAGGGGGCGGGCAGTACTTC. This translates into CASSYSTTTGGGQYF.